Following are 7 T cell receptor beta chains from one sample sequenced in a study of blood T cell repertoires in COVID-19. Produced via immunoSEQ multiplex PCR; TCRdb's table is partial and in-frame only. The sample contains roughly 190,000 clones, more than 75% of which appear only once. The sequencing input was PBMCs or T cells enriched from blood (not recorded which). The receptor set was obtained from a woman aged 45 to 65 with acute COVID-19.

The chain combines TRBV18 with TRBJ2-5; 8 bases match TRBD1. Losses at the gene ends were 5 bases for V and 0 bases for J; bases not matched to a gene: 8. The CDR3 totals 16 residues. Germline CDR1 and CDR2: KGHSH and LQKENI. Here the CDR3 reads CASSFRTGLNQETQYF. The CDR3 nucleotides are TGTGCCAGCTCATTCCGGACAGGGCTGAACCAAGAGACCCAGTACTTC.

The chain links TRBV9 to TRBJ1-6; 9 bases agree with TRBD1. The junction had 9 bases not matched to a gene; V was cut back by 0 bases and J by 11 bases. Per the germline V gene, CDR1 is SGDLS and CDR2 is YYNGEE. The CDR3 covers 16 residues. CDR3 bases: TGTGCCAGCAGCGTAGAGGGGACAGGGAACGAGACACCCCTCCACTTT. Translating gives CASSVEGTGNETPLHF.

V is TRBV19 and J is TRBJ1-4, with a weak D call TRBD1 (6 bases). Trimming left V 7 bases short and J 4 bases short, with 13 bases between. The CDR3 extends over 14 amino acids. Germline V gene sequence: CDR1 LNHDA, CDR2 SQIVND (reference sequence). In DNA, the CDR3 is TGTGCCAGTACTTCGACAGGCTATAATGAAAAACTGTTTTTT. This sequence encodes CASTSTGYNEKLFF.

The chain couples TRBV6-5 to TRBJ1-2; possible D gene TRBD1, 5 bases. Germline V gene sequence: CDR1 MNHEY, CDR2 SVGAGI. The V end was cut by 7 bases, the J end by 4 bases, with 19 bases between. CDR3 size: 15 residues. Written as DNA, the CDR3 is TGTGCCAGCACCTTACAGCCGGGGGAGGCCTATGGCTACACCTTC. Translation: CASTLQPGEAYGYTF.

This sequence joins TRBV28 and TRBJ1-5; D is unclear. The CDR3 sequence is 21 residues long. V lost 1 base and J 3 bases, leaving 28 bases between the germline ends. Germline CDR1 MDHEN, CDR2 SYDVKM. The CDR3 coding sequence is TGTGCCAGCAGTTTATCCCCTTACAGATCCCCGGGAGAGGTCCTCAATCAGCCCCAGCATTTT. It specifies CASSLSPYRSPGEVLNQPQHF.

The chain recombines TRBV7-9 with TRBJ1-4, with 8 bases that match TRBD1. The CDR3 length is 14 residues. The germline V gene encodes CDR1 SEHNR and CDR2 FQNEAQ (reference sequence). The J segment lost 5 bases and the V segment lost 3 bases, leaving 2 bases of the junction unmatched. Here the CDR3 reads CASSLDRVNEKLFF. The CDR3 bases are TGTGCCAGCAGCTTGGACAGGGTGAATGAAAAACTGTTTTTT.

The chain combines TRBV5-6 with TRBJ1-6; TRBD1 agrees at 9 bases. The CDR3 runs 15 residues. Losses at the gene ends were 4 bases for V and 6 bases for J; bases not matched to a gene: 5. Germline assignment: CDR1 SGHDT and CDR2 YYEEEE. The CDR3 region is CASSPQGAVNSPLHF. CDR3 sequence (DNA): TGTGCCAGCAGCCCACAGGGGGCCGTTAATTCACCCCTCCACTTT.